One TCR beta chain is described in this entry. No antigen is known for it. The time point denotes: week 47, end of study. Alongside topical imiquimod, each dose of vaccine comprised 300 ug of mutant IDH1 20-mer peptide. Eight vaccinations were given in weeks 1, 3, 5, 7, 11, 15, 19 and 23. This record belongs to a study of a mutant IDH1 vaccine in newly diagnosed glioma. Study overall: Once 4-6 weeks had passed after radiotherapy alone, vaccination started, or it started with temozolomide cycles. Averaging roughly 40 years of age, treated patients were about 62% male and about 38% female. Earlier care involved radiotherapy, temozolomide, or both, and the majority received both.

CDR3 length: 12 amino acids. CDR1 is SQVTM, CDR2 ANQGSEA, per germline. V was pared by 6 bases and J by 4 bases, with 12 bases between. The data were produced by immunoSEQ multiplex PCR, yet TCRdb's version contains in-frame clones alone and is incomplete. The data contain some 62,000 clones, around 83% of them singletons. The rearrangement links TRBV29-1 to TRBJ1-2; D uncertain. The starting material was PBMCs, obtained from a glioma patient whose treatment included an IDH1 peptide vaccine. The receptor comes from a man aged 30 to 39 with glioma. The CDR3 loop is CSVAEGFYGYTF. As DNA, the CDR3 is TGCAGCGTCGCCGAAGGCTTCTATGGCTACACCTTC. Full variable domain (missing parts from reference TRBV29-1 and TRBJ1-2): SAVISQKPSRDICQRGTSLTIQCQVDSQVTMMFWYRQQPGQSLTLIATANQGSEATYESGFVIDKFPISRPNLTFSTLTVSNMSPEDSSIYLCSVAEGFYGYTFGSGTRLTVV.